This TCR beta chain was found in a study of cytomegalovirus exposure and HLA in healthy donors. Turning to the study itself: The 90 to 150 validation repertoires and the approximately 700 first-cohort repertoires shared a platform, a later analysis reported.

Profiled with immunoSEQ multiplex PCR; TCRdb holds only in-frame clones, not every one. The repertoire holds about 220,000 clones, with approximately 90% as singletons. The study drew the donors from its approximately 120-subject validation cohort, separate from the approximately 670-subject first cohort. The CDR3 has 15 residues. Germline V gives CDR1 WNHNN, CDR2 SYGVQD (reference sequence). V shed 0 bases and J 10 bases; nucleotides not matched to a gene: 5. The receptor was derived from a young woman in good health and CMV-seronegative. The J gene is TRBJ1-6, the V gene TRBV10-1; 8 nucleotides match TRBD1. The sequenced material came from PBMCs. The CDR3 DNA reads TGCGCCAGCAGTGAGTCTGGACAGGGCGAATCACCCCTCCACTTT. It is translated as CASSESGQGESPLHF.